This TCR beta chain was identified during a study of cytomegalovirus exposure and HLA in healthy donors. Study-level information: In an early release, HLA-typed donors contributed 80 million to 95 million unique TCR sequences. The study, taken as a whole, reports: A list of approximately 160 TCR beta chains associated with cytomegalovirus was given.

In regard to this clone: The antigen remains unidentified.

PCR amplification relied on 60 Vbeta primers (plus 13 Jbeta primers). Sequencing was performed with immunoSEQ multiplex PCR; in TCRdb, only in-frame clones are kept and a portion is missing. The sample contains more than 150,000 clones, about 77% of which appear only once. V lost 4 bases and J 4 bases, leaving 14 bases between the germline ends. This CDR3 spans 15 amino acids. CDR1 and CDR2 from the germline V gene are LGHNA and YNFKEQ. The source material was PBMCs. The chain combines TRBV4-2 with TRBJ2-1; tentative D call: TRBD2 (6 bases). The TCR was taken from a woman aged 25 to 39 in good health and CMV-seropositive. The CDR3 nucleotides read TGTGCCAGCAGCCCCGGGGAACGGGGGTACAATGAGCAGTTCTTC. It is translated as CASSPGERGYNEQFF.